The 15 T cell receptor beta chains listed next were all sequenced from one sample in a study of blood T cell repertoires in COVID-19 (dated by TCRdb to about 2020). The library relied on the immunoSEQ multiplex PCR assay. TCRdb stores this immuneACCESS table with in-frame sequences only. Part of the clones is absent; in the studies checked, under half of the shortfall reflects unresolved V genes, and no reason is known for the rest. The table for this sample lists roughly 100,000 clones; around 90% of them were counted only once. The top ten clonotypes cover less than 5.5% of the sample. What was sequenced was peripheral blood. The receptors originated from a man between 18 and 35 years old with acute or convalescent COVID-19.

This rearrangement joins TRBV5-1 to TRBJ1-1; tentative D call: TRBD1 (5 bases). The CDR3 extends over 15 amino acids. Germline V gene data show CDR1 as SGHRS and CDR2 as YFSETQ. V lost 1 base and J lost 3, with 13 bases in between. The CDR3 bases are TGCGCCAGCAGCTTGTGGTCGGGGGGGGACACTGAAGCTTTCTTT. This encodes CASSLWSGGDTEAFF.

The gene calls are TRBV7-6 and TRBJ2-1, with 7 bases aligning to TRBD2. The V segment lost 5 bases and the J segment 4 bases; nucleotides outside the gene matches: 8. CDR1 and CDR2 (germline): SGHVS, FNYEAQ. The CDR3 sequence is 15 residues long. The CDR3 loop reads CASSLMKREYNEQFF. The CDR3 DNA is TGTGCCAGCAGCCTAATGAAGCGGGAATACAATGAGCAGTTCTTC.

This clone has a handful of counts. This sequence joins TRBV18 and TRBJ1-2, with D perhaps matching TRBD1 (5 bases). The germline gives CDR1 KGHSH, CDR2 LQKENI. CDR3 length: 15 amino acids. V was pared by 2 bases and J by 1 base, with 11 bases between. CDR3 sequence (DNA): TGTGCCAGCTCACCAGACGGGACTCTTAACTATGGCTACACCTTC. It is translated as CASSPDGTLNYGYTF.

The V call is TRBV2, the J call TRBJ2-4; 8 bases map to TRBD1. The CDR3 sequence is 15 residues long. V dropped 4 bases and J dropped 2; count of bases not matched to a gene: 4. Germline V gene data show CDR1 as SNHLY and CDR2 as FYNNEI. CDR3 amino acids: CASSAGGATKNIQYF. As DNA, the CDR3 is TGTGCCAGCAGTGCAGGGGGCGCTACCAAAAACATTCAGTACTTC.

V usage is TRBV24-1 and J usage is TRBJ2-2; TRBD1 aligns across 8 bases. Germline V gene data show CDR1 as KGHDR and CDR2 as SFDVKD. The V segment lost 3 bases and the J segment 7 bases; nucleotides outside the gene matches: 6. The CDR3 consists of 15 residues. The CDR3 here is CATSDPRGLNGELFF. The CDR3 bases are TGTGCCACCAGTGATCCCAGGGGGCTTAACGGGGAGCTGTTTTTT.

V gene TRBV6-5 combines with J gene TRBJ1-3, with D perhaps TRBD1 (5 bases). This CDR3 region has 16 residues. Trimming cost V 2 bases and J 0 bases, with 11 bases left between them. Germline CDR1 MNHEY, CDR2 SVGAGI. CDR3 sequence (DNA): TGTGCCAGCAGTTACGGGACTACGAGCTCTGGAAACACCATATATTTT. Its protein product is CASSYGTTSSGNTIYF.

The J gene is TRBJ2-1, the V gene TRBV24-1, with 10 bases identical to TRBD2. The CDR3 extends over 16 amino acids. With 3 bases clipped from V and 5 bases from J, the junction kept 6 bases outside the gene matches. Looked up from germline, CDR1 is KGHDR and CDR2 is SFDVKD. CDR3 region: CATSDPGLASDNEQFF. For the CDR3, the DNA is TGTGCCACCAGTGATCCGGGACTAGCGAGCGACAATGAGCAGTTCTTC.

This chain joins TRBV5-6 and TRBJ2-7; D is unresolved. This CDR3 is built from 15 residues. Trimming cost V 4 bases and J 0 bases, with 14 bases left between them. CDR1 and CDR2 (germline): SGHDT, YYEEEE. In DNA, the CDR3 is TGTGCCAGCAGCAGACGCGGATTGAGCTCCTACGAGCAGTACTTC. It encodes CASSRRGLSSYEQYF.

This sequence joins TRBV19 and TRBJ1-6, with 9 positions matching TRBD1. J lost 4 bases, V lost 5 bases, and 12 bases had no gene match. The CDR3 runs 18 residues. CDR1 and CDR2 from the germline V gene are LNHDA and SQIVND (reference sequence). As DNA, the CDR3 is TGTGCCAGTAGTCCATCCAAGGGACAGGGATTTTATAATTCACCCCTCCACTTT. Its protein product is CASSPSKGQGFYNSPLHF.

This chain joins TRBV19 and TRBJ2-7; 7 bases are a match to TRBD2. This CDR3 is built from 15 residues. J gave up 2 bases and V 3 bases, and 7 bases lay outside the gene matches. CDR1 and CDR2 from the germline V gene are LNHDA and SQIVND (reference sequence). The CDR3 DNA reads TGTGCCAGTAGTATCGGAGCGGGAAGAGCCTACGAGCAGTACTTC. Translation gives CASSIGAGRAYEQYF.

This clone has only one observation. The chain has TRBV18 and TRBJ1-1; 7 nucleotides line up with TRBD1. Losses at the gene ends were 6 bases for V and 6 bases for J; bases not matched to a gene: 25. Germline V CDR1 and CDR2: KGHSH, LQKENI. There are 19 residues in the CDR3. CDR3 residues: CASSPRRSIKVQGGSEAFF. As DNA, the CDR3 is TGTGCCAGCTCGCCAAGGCGATCCATCAAGGTCCAGGGGGGCTCTGAAGCTTTCTTT.

This clone was found once. One end of the junction does not line up with germline, which may come from a read error. The chain is built from TRBV19 and TRBJ1-6; D possibly corresponds to TRBD1 (5 bases). There are 15 residues in the CDR3. Germline V gives CDR1 LNHDA, CDR2 SQIVND (reference sequence). CDR3 nucleotide sequence: TGTGCCAGTAGTACGTCTTGGGGGGTGGATTCGCCCCTCCACTTT. This translates into CASSTSWGVDSPLHF.

This chain links TRBV30 with TRBJ2-3; 9 nucleotides match TRBD1. J lost 1 base, V lost 5 bases, and 7 bases had no gene match. The CDR3 extends over 15 amino acids. Germline CDR1 reads GTSNPN; CDR2 reads SVGIG (reference sequence). The CDR3 here is CAWVAGDRGTDTQYF. The CDR3 DNA follows: TGTGCCTGGGTTGCGGGGGACAGGGGCACAGATACGCAGTATTTT.

The rearrangement links TRBV12-3 or TRBV12-4 to TRBJ1-2, with 9 bases lining up with TRBD1. The CDR3 totals 13 residues. The V gene end was trimmed by 5 bases and the J gene end by 8 bases; junction bases not matched to a gene: 6. CDR3 coding DNA: TGTGCCAGCAGTACAGGGGGCGCATTAGGCTACACCTTC. This translates into CASSTGGALGYTF.

The CDR3 reads CASSQTGVGLETQYF. The CDR3, as DNA: TGTGCCAGCAGCCAGACAGGAGTAGGCCTGGAGACCCAGTACTTC. V usage is TRBV3-1 (or the pseudogene TRBV3-2) and J usage is TRBJ2-5; possibly TRBD1 for D (6 bases). CDR1 is LGHDT, CDR2 YNNKEL, per germline (reference sequence). CDR3 length: 15 residues. Trimming cost V 3 bases and J 5 bases, with 16 bases left between them.